What follows are 27 T cell receptor beta chains derived from one specimen sequenced in a study of cytomegalovirus exposure and HLA in healthy donors. The PCR ran on 60 Vbeta and 13 Jbeta primers. This table comes from immunoSEQ multiplex PCR, and its TCRdb copy is limited to in-frame clones, with some not included. This table has under 200,000 clones, about four fifths appearing once. The sequencing input was PBMCs. These receptor sequences come from a boy younger than 18 in good health and CMV-seronegative.

The chain links TRBV7-2 to TRBJ2-1; a possible D gene is TRBD2 (8 bases). Trimming left V 3 bases short and J 0 bases short, with 12 bases between. The CDR3 spans 16 residues. The germline V gene has CDR1 SGHTA and CDR2 FQGNSA. CDR3 residues: CASSLRGDSSYNEQFF. The CDR3 bases are TGTGCCAGCAGCTTGCGGGGGGACAGCTCCTACAATGAGCAGTTCTTC.

V gene TRBV10-3 combines with J gene TRBJ2-3; D ambiguous. V lost 6 bases and J lost 0, with 4 bases in between. Germline CDR1 ENHRY, CDR2 SYGVKD. This CDR3 is built from 12 residues. The CDR3 region is CAIRASTDTQYF. Here the CDR3 DNA reads TGTGCCATCAGAGCCAGCACAGATACGCAGTATTTT.

The chain recombines TRBV15 with TRBJ1-5; TRBD1 matches at 7 bases. Germline V gene lookup returns CDR1 LNHNV and CDR2 YYDKDF (reference sequence). The V and J ends lost 7 bases and 6 bases, in that order; junction bases with no gene match: 15. The CDR3 loop spans 16 amino acids. CDR3 in DNA: TGTGCCACCACTACAGGGGAGTCTTGGGGTGGTCAGCCCCAGCATTTT. Encoded protein: CATTTGESWGGQPQHF.

The CDR3 nucleotides are TGTGCCAGCAGCTGGAGAATACCGGGCTCCTATAATTCACCCCTCCACTTT. This gives the protein CASSWRIPGSYNSPLHF. V gene TRBV7-6 combines with J gene TRBJ1-6; no definite D call. The CDR3 has 17 amino acids. The V end lost 4 bases, the J end lost 0 bases, and 13 bases lay between the germline ends. CDR1 and CDR2 (germline): SGHVS, FNYEAQ.

The rearrangement joins TRBV6-1 to TRBJ2-7; TRBD1 matches at 7 bases. Germline assignment: CDR1 MNHNS and CDR2 SASEGT. J gave up 2 bases and V 7 bases, and 5 bases lay outside the gene matches. The CDR3 covers 13 residues. This CDR3 reads CASTGTATYEQYF. The CDR3 region has the DNA TGTGCCAGCACTGGGACAGCCACCTACGAGCAGTACTTC.

The rearrangement links TRBV5-1 to TRBJ2-1; a possible D gene is TRBD2 (7 bases). Germline CDR1 and CDR2: SGHRS and YFSETQ. The CDR3 is 15 residues long. V lost 5 bases, J lost 7 bases, and 19 bases lay in between. As DNA, the CDR3 is TGCGCCAGCAGGCGTTACAGGGAGGGGAGGAATGAGCAGTTCTTC. Residues: CASRRYREGRNEQFF.

The chain is built from TRBV27 and TRBJ1-6, with D perhaps matching TRBD1 (6 bases). The CDR3 runs to 21 residues. Trimming pared 5 bases from V and 4 bases from J, leaving 30 bases between. Germline-derived CDR1 and CDR2 are MNHEY and SMNVEV (reference sequence). This CDR3 reads CASSQTRTGTTGPLYNSPLHF. Here the CDR3 DNA reads TGTGCCAGCAGTCAGACCAGAACCGGGACAACAGGACCCTTATATAATTCACCCCTCCACTTT.

V gene TRBV6-6 combines with J gene TRBJ2-3; perhaps TRBD1 as D (6 bases). The length of the CDR3 is 15 residues. Germline CDR1 MNHNY, CDR2 SVGAGI (reference sequence). The ends were cut back, 7 bases at V and 1 base at J, with 15 bases in the middle. The CDR3 reads CASIEGDKGTDTQYF. CDR3 in DNA: TGTGCCAGCATTGAGGGGGACAAAGGCACAGATACGCAGTATTTT.

This clone has just a few counts. The chain carries TRBV19 and TRBJ2-7; 8 bases are shared with TRBD1. V lost 9 bases, J lost 6 bases, and 4 bases stayed unmatched. Per the germline V gene, CDR1 is LNHDA and CDR2 is SQIVND (reference sequence). The CDR3 runs to 11 residues. The CDR3 region is CASRGQGEQYF. CDR3 in DNA: TGTGCCAGCAGAGGACAGGGCGAGCAGTACTTC.

This chain links TRBV5-1 with TRBJ2-7; D is possibly TRBD1 (5 bases). V was cut by 3 bases and J by 3 bases, with 10 bases left in between. Germline lookup yields CDR1 SGHRS and CDR2 YFSETQ. The CDR3 is 13 amino acids. DNA for the CDR3: TGCGCCAGCAGCTACACAGGAGACTACGAGCAGTACTTC. Amino acids: CASSYTGDYEQYF.

In the case of this clone: This sample includes further DNA sequences coding for the same CDR3. The chain has TRBV5-5 and TRBJ2-7, with 8 bases matching TRBD2. This CDR3 comprises 14 residues. In germline, CDR1 is SGHKS, CDR2 YYEKEE (reference sequence). V trimming: 3 bases; J trimming: 0 bases; junction bases outside the gene matches: 2. The CDR3 DNA reads TGTGCCAGCAGCTCGGGGGGGATCTCCTACGAGCAGTACTTC. Its protein is CASSSGGISYEQYF.

The rearrangement uses TRBV5-1 and TRBJ1-1, with a tentative D call TRBD1 (5 bases). Germline values: CDR1 SGHRS, CDR2 YFSETQ. Trimming shortened V by 10 bases and J by 3 bases, and 13 bases separated the two germline ends. This CDR3 contains 12 residues. Here the CDR3 reads CAFEEGYTEAFF. CDR3 nucleotide sequence: TGCGCCTTTGAGGAGGGGTACACTGAAGCTTTCTTT.

The rearrangement links TRBV30 to TRBJ2-7; D gene uncertain. V dropped 2 bases and J dropped 0 bases, with 11 bases sitting between them. CDR3 size: 14 residues. In germline, CDR1 is GTSNPN, CDR2 SVGIG (reference sequence). The CDR3 is CAWSLDLSSYEQYF. CDR3 in DNA: TGTGCCTGGAGTCTAGACCTTAGCTCCTACGAGCAGTACTTC.

The chain recombines TRBV9 with TRBJ1-6, with D possibly matching TRBD1 (5 bases). Trimming pared 2 bases from V and 1 base from J, leaving 10 bases between. Per germline, CDR1 SGDLS and CDR2 YYNGEE. There are 16 residues in the CDR3. As DNA, the CDR3 is TGTGCCAGCAGCGTTTGGGAGGGGTCCTATAATTCACCCCTCCACTTT. It encodes CASSVWEGSYNSPLHF.

This chain joins TRBV7-9 and TRBJ2-6, with a possible D match to TRBD1 (7 bases). This CDR3 is 16 amino acids long. The V gene's germline CDR1 is SEHNR and CDR2 FQNEAQ (reference sequence). Trimming pared 4 bases from V and 2 bases from J, leaving 12 bases between. CDR3 DNA sequence: TGTGCCAGCAGCTCGCCCAGGGGGGCTGGGGCCAACGTCCTGACTTTC. Protein sequence: CASSSPRGAGANVLTF.

J is TRBJ1-6 and V is TRBV7-2, with TRBD1 identical over 8 bases. Germline V gene sequence: CDR1 SGHTA, CDR2 FQGNSA. The CDR3 extends over 15 amino acids. V was pared by 5 bases and J by 10 bases, with 10 bases of the junction left unmatched. The CDR3 spells CASSRDRQFRSPLHF. As DNA, the CDR3 is TGTGCCAGCAGCCGGGACAGGCAATTTCGATCACCCCTCCACTTT.

J is TRBJ1-2 and V is TRBV5-4; 10 bases fit TRBD1. Germline V gives CDR1 SGHNT, CDR2 YYREEE (reference sequence). V dropped 4 bases and J dropped 4; count of bases not matched to a gene: 7. The CDR3 consists of 15 residues. For the CDR3, the DNA is TGTGCCAGCAGCAGTGGGACAGGGGTTCCCTATGGCTACACCTTC. Translated, it gives CASSSGTGVPYGYTF.

About this clone: The identical CDR3 is also encoded by other nucleotide sequences in the sample. The chain links TRBV5-6 to TRBJ2-7; TRBD1 aligns across 11 bases. This CDR3 contains 16 residues. Germline CDR1 reads SGHDT; CDR2 reads YYEEEE. The ends lost 2 bases at V and 3 bases at J; junction bases unmatched: 7. The CDR3 sequence: CASSFDGTGGFYEQYF. CDR3 DNA sequence: TGTGCCAGCAGCTTTGACGGGACAGGGGGTTTCTACGAGCAGTACTTC.

The chain is built from TRBV28 and TRBJ1-5; weak D call: TRBD1 (6 bases). The CDR3 spans 16 residues. Germline loops: CDR1 MDHEN, CDR2 SYDVKM. V shed 3 bases and J shed 2 bases, with 14 bases lying between them. In nucleotides, the CDR3 is TGTGCCAGCAGTTTCTCTCAGGGGCTCGGCAATCAGCCCCAGCATTTT. Translated: CASSFSQGLGNQPQHF.

J is TRBJ2-2 and V is TRBV5-6; no definite D call. The CDR3 extends over 15 amino acids. From germline, CDR1 is SGHDT and CDR2 YYEEEE. The ends were cut back, 1 base at V and 1 base at J, with 8 bases in the middle. CDR3 sequence reads: CASSLLRRNTGELFF. The CDR3 DNA sequence: TGTGCCAGCAGCTTGCTTCGTCGGAACACCGGGGAGCTGTTTTTT.

This clone appeared once. The chain employs TRBV5-4 and TRBJ2-2, with TRBD1 as a possible D gene (6 bases). V lost 3 bases, J lost 2 bases, and 20 bases lay in between. The CDR3 runs 18 residues. Germline loops: CDR1 SGHNT, CDR2 YYREEE (reference sequence). CDR3 sequence: CASSSPWLGGTNTGELFF. In nucleotides, the CDR3 is TGTGCCAGCAGCTCGCCCTGGCTAGGGGGTACAAACACCGGGGAGCTGTTTTTT.

The genes are TRBV7-9 and TRBJ2-7, with 15 bases matching TRBD2. Germline V lookup: CDR1 SEHNR, CDR2 FQNEAQ (reference sequence). The V and J ends lost 4 bases and 0 bases, in that order; junction bases with no gene match: 7. The length of the CDR3 is 18 residues. CDR3: CASSSGLAGGPPSYEQYF. CDR3 nucleotides: TGTGCCAGCAGCTCGGGACTAGCGGGGGGCCCCCCCTCCTACGAGCAGTACTTC.

The CDR3 DNA is TGTGCCAGCAGTTTTTGGCTTGGGGACAGTTCCTACGAGCAGTACTTC. Protein: CASSFWLGDSSYEQYF. The genes are TRBV28 and TRBJ2-7, with 7 bases identical to TRBD1. Germline CDR1 is MDHEN and CDR2 is SYDVKM. The CDR3 sequence is 16 residues long. Germline trimming cut 3 bases from V and 1 base from J; bases unmatched to any gene: 9.

This chain joins TRBV13 and TRBJ1-3; 9 nucleotides line up with TRBD1. Germline CDR1 PRHDT, CDR2 FYEKMQ (reference sequence). Losses at the gene ends were 4 bases for V and 4 bases for J; bases not matched to a gene: 8. The CDR3 is made up of 16 amino acids. CDR3: CASSSGQGQPGNTIYF. The CDR3 nucleotides read TGTGCCAGCAGCTCGGGACAGGGACAGCCGGGAAACACCATATATTTT.

The chain joins TRBV27 to TRBJ2-7; 9 bases line up with TRBD1. Trimming at V came to 5 bases and at J to 3 bases, leaving 8 bases not matched to a gene. Per the germline V gene, CDR1 is MNHEY and CDR2 is SMNVEV (reference sequence). The CDR3 consists of 15 residues. The CDR3 sequence: CASSVSRTGVYEQYF. CDR3 nucleotide sequence: TGTGCCAGCAGTGTTTCCAGGACAGGGGTCTACGAGCAGTACTTC.

This clone was seen only once. The chain has TRBV5-5 and TRBJ2-1; the match to TRBD1 covers 8 bases. Germline assignment: CDR1 SGHKS and CDR2 YYEKEE (reference sequence). Trimming at V came to 2 bases and at J to 7 bases, leaving 5 bases not matched to a gene. This CDR3 is built from 14 residues. The CDR3 loop reads CASSLKTGGNEQFF. CDR3 nucleotide sequence: TGTGCCAGCAGCTTAAAAACAGGGGGGAATGAGCAGTTCTTC.

This clone was detected only a few times. The rearrangement links TRBV7-2 to TRBJ2-2, with D tentatively TRBD2 (6 bases). Trimming took off 1 base at V and 3 bases at J, with 12 bases between the two ends. CDR3 length: 16 amino acids. In germline, CDR1 is SGHTA, CDR2 FQGNSA. The CDR3 reads CASSLGGSGYTGELFF. CDR3 DNA sequence: TGTGCCAGCAGCTTAGGAGGTAGCGGATACACCGGGGAGCTGTTTTTT. The entire variable domain, with the rest obtained from reference TRBV7-2 and TRBJ2-2, is as follows: GAGVSQSPSNKVTEKGKDVELRCDPISGHTALYWYRQSLGQGLEFLIYFQGNSAPDKSGLPSDRFSAERTGGSVSTLTIQRTQQEDSAVYLCASSLGGSGYTGELFFGEGSRLTVL.